The 17 T cell receptor beta chains reported below all come from one sample, sequenced in a study of Ad26.COV2.S vaccination and SARS-CoV-2 variants. The repertoire was sequenced with immunoSEQ multiplex PCR; TCRdb's copy has only in-frame clones and lacks some. The data show some 340,000 clones, around 81% seen once. Treatment defined: some 20 received Ad26.COV2.S at low or high dose, single or two shots; several received placebo; per-sample allocation not given. The samples date from day 63 after the first vaccine or placebo injection. The source was peripheral blood, collected in a trial of Ad26.COV2.S vaccine versus placebo. The receptors derive from a person between 18 and 65 years old who received the Ad26.COV2.S COVID-19 vaccine or a placebo.

CDR3 region: CASRFDTSGGKETQYF. CDR3 DNA sequence: TGTGCAAGTCGCTTCGACACTAGCGGGGGGAAAGAGACCCAGTACTTC. This chain connects TRBV12-2 to TRBJ2-5; the table's D call, TRBD2, has no DNA check behind it. TRBV12-2 is flagged as a pseudogene. There are 16 residues in the CDR3.

In regard to this clone: This specimen includes other DNA sequences encoding the same CDR3. The rearrangement links TRBV18 to TRBJ2-5, with 7 bases identical to TRBD2. The CDR3 runs to 14 residues. The germline CDR1 and CDR2 sequences are KGHSH and LQKENI. J gave up 5 bases and V 0 bases, and 3 bases lay outside the gene matches. The CDR3 here is CASSPPRGVETQYF. The CDR3 nucleotides read TGTGCCAGCTCACCACCTCGGGGGGTCGAGACCCAGTACTTC.

This clone was counted once. The chain combines TRBV10-2 with TRBJ2-2; perhaps TRBD2 as D (6 bases). The CDR3 runs to 16 residues. The V end lost 4 bases, the J end lost 8 bases, and 20 bases lay between the germline ends. Looked up from germline, CDR1 is WSHSY and CDR2 is SAAADI. DNA for the CDR3: TGCGCCAGCAGTGTGATGACGTTCCGGGGGACGGGGGAGCTGTTTTTT. As protein: CASSVMTFRGTGELFF.

This chain links TRBV5-4 with TRBJ2-3; D possibly uses TRBD1 or TRBD2 (5 bases each). This CDR3 is built from 15 residues. Between the trimmed V and J ends, which lost 0 bases and 0 bases, there was a span of 8 bases. Germline V gives CDR1 SGHNT, CDR2 YYREEE (reference sequence). The chain's CDR3 is CASSLDGASTDTQYF. In nucleotides, the CDR3 is TGTGCCAGCAGCTTGGACGGGGCTAGCACAGATACGCAGTATTTT.

As DNA, the CDR3 is TGTGCCAGCAGTTTATACAAGGGGAGCACTGAAGCTTTCTTT. It codes for CASSLYKGSTEAFF. This rearrangement joins TRBV27 to TRBJ1-1; tentatively, D is TRBD1 (5 bases). V dropped 1 base and J dropped 4 bases, with 10 bases sitting between them. Germline assignment: CDR1 MNHEY and CDR2 SMNVEV (reference sequence). The CDR3 is made up of 14 amino acids.

This clone was seen just once. The chain employs TRBV27 and TRBJ2-3, with 8 bases that match TRBD2. V was pared by 3 bases and J by 4 bases, with 12 bases of the junction left unmatched. The length of the CDR3 is 17 residues. From germline, CDR1 is MNHEY and CDR2 SMNVEV (reference sequence). CDR3 amino acids: CASSFPSGRGWADTQYF. In DNA, the CDR3 is TGTGCCAGCAGTTTCCCTAGCGGGCGGGGTTGGGCAGATACGCAGTATTTT.

V gene TRBV7-9 combines with J gene TRBJ2-1; D unclear. This CDR3 spans 14 amino acids. The germline gives CDR1 SEHNR, CDR2 FQNEAQ (reference sequence). Trimming cost V 5 bases and J 0 bases, with 8 bases left between them. The CDR3 DNA reads as TGTGCCAGCAGCCTCCTGAGCTCCTACAATGAGCAGTTCTTC. It yields the protein CASSLLSSYNEQFF. Drawing the rest from reference TRBV7-9 and TRBJ2-1, the complete variable domain is DTGVSQNPRHKITKRGQNVTFRCDPISEHNRLYWYRQTLGQGPEFLTYFQNEAQLEKSRLLSDRFSAERPKGSFSTLEIQRTEQGDSAMYLCASSLLSSYNEQFFGPGTRLTVL.

V and J are TRBV7-8 and TRBJ2-7; TRBD2 is a possible D gene (6 bases). There are 14 residues in the CDR3. Germline CDR1 and CDR2: SGHVS and FQNEAQ. The V gene lost 1 base and the J gene lost 4 bases, with 11 bases spanning the gap. The CDR3 spells CASSLVGTQYEQYF. DNA for the CDR3: TGTGCCAGCAGCTTAGTTGGGACTCAATACGAGCAGTACTTC.

The chain is built from TRBV7-3 and TRBJ1-5, with no clear D. CDR3 size: 13 residues. The germline gives CDR1 SGHTA, CDR2 FQGTGA. Trimming pared 1 base from V and 6 bases from J, leaving 7 bases between. CDR3 coding DNA: TGTGCCAGCAGCTTAAGCCTCGGTCAGCCCCAGCATTTT. Residues: CASSLSLGQPQHF.

This chain connects TRBV28 to TRBJ2-7; tentative D call: TRBD1 (6 bases). The germline gives CDR1 MDHEN, CDR2 SYDVKM. V was trimmed by 5 bases and J by 4 bases, leaving 21 bases between them. CDR3 length: 16 residues. The CDR3 reads CASSPLSGERGYEQYF. The CDR3 DNA reads TGTGCCAGCAGTCCCCTTTCAGGGGAAAGGGGATACGAGCAGTACTTC.

This clone was seen only a few times. The chain uses TRBV5-4 and TRBJ2-5; 9 bases match TRBD1. The CDR3 sequence is 13 residues long. Trimming cost V 4 bases and J 5 bases; bases outside gene matches: 3. CDR1 SGHNT and CDR2 YYREEE come from the germline V gene (reference sequence). CDR3 region: CASSGTGRETQYF. DNA for the CDR3: TGTGCCAGCAGCGGGACAGGGAGGGAGACCCAGTACTTC.

The CDR3 DNA follows: TGTGCCAGTTCCAGACAGACTAATCAGCCCCAGCATTTT. It codes for CASSRQTNQPQHF. This rearrangement joins TRBV12-3 or TRBV12-4 to TRBJ1-5; possible D gene TRBD1, 5 bases. The CDR3 consists of 13 residues. Trimming removed 9 bases at V and 4 bases at J, with 13 bases between.

V usage is TRBV28 and J usage is TRBJ2-7; D is possibly TRBD1 (5 bases). This CDR3 has 14 residues. Germline-derived CDR1 and CDR2 are MDHEN and SYDVKM. Deletions cut 5 bases from V and 0 bases from J, with 11 bases between. CDR3 coding DNA: TGTGCCAGCAGTCAGACCAGGGTCTCCTACGAGCAGTACTTC. It translates to CASSQTRVSYEQYF.

This clone was recorded once. V and J are TRBV19 and TRBJ1-4; D uncertain. Germline CDR1 is LNHDA and CDR2 is SQIVND (reference sequence). V gave up 6 bases and J gave up 2 bases, with 10 bases separating them. The CDR3 runs to 14 residues. The CDR3 region is CASSRSATNEKLFF. CDR3 DNA sequence: TGTGCCAGTAGCAGGTCGGCGACTAATGAAAAACTGTTTTTT.

This chain links TRBV7-9 with TRBJ1-1; possibly TRBD1 for D (6 bases). CDR1 and CDR2 from the germline V gene are SEHNR and FQNEAQ (reference sequence). CDR3 size: 14 residues. Between the trimmed V and J ends, which lost 5 bases and 1 base, there was a span of 11 bases. The CDR3 protein is CASSLQGTNTEAFF. The CDR3, as DNA: TGTGCCAGCAGCCTACAGGGTACGAACACTGAAGCTTTCTTT. The full variable domain, in which reference TRBV7-9 and TRBJ1-1 provide the parts outside the CDR3, is DTGVSQNPRHKITKRGQNVTFRCDPISEHNRLYWYRQTLGQGPEFLTYFQNEAQLEKSRLLSDRFSAERPKGSFSTLEIQRTEQGDSAMYLCASSLQGTNTEAFFGQGTRLTVV.

The chain combines TRBV2 with TRBJ1-2; weak D call: TRBD1 (5 bases). CDR1 is SNHLY and CDR2 is FYNNEI in the germline V gene. V lost 8 bases to trimming and J lost 2 bases, with 15 bases between them. This CDR3 comprises 14 residues. The CDR3 DNA sequence: TGTGCCAGCCGGTTGGACGGGGCGAACTATGGCTACACCTTC. As protein: CASRLDGANYGYTF.

The rearrangement links TRBV27 to TRBJ2-5; D might be TRBD1 or TRBD2, each matching 5 bases. CDR3 size: 15 residues. The V end was cut by 5 bases, the J end by 1 base, with 14 bases between. Germline CDR1 reads MNHEY; CDR2 reads SMNVEV (reference sequence). The CDR3 DNA is TGTGCCAGCAGTAAAGGGAGACAGACCCAAGAGACCCAGTACTTC. Protein product: CASSKGRQTQETQYF.